The present entry profiles one T cell receptor beta chain with its context. The assay was immunoSEQ multiplex PCR, and TCRdb's table has in-frame clones only and misses some. The profile shows 95,000 to 150,000 clones, about 83% of them singletons. The data were obtained in a study of blood T cell repertoires in COVID-19. In the study overall: T cells, B-cell-depleted T cells, or PBMCs provided the cDNA or gDNA that served as material.

Sequenced input: peripheral blood. The clonotype comes from a human donor in a cohort sampled during active COVID-19.

The CDR3 nucleotides read TGTGCCAGCAGTTTAGCCTTTCTTCCGAGACTCACAAAGAGGGCCTCGGGGAAGGGGCTGTTTTTT. Residues: CASSLAFLPRLTKRASGKGLFF. The chain has TRBV28 and TRBJ2-2, with D possibly being TRBD2 (5 bases). V shed 2 bases and J shed 13 bases, with 41 bases lying between them. The CDR3 sequence is 22 residues long. The germline V gene encodes CDR1 MDHEN and CDR2 SYDVKM.